This T cell receptor (beta chain) was identified during a study of shared clonotypes between healthy human individuals. Overall study findings and caveats: Shared clonotypes: approximately 5.3% naive CD4, about 3.5% naive CD8, over 2% memory CD4, more than 0.3% memory CD8. Rarefaction showed sorted-subset sequencing was incomplete despite large depth.

This clone has only a few counts. Its antigen is as yet unknown. Investigators divided CD4+ cells into CD45RA+ naive and CD45RA-negative memory subsets. Clones were sequenced by immunoSEQ multiplex PCR, and TCRdb holds only the in-frame ones, with some missing. The sample lists around 1.1 million clones, roughly 74% occurring once. This sequence originates from a young man in good health. Some clones in this sample may be carry-over from other donors' samples. Material: memory CD4+ T cells from PBMCs. Subset noted: CD45RA-negative fraction.

In nucleotides, the CDR3 is TGTGCCAGCAGCCCTTGGGAACAGGGGGCCACCTACGAGCAGTACTTC. This codes for CASSPWEQGATYEQYF. V is TRBV7-9 and J is TRBJ2-7; 9 nucleotides agree with TRBD1. The V gene end was trimmed by 5 bases and the J gene end by 2 bases; junction bases not matched to a gene: 10. This CDR3 is built from 16 residues. CDR1 SEHNR and CDR2 FQNEAQ come from the germline V gene (reference sequence).